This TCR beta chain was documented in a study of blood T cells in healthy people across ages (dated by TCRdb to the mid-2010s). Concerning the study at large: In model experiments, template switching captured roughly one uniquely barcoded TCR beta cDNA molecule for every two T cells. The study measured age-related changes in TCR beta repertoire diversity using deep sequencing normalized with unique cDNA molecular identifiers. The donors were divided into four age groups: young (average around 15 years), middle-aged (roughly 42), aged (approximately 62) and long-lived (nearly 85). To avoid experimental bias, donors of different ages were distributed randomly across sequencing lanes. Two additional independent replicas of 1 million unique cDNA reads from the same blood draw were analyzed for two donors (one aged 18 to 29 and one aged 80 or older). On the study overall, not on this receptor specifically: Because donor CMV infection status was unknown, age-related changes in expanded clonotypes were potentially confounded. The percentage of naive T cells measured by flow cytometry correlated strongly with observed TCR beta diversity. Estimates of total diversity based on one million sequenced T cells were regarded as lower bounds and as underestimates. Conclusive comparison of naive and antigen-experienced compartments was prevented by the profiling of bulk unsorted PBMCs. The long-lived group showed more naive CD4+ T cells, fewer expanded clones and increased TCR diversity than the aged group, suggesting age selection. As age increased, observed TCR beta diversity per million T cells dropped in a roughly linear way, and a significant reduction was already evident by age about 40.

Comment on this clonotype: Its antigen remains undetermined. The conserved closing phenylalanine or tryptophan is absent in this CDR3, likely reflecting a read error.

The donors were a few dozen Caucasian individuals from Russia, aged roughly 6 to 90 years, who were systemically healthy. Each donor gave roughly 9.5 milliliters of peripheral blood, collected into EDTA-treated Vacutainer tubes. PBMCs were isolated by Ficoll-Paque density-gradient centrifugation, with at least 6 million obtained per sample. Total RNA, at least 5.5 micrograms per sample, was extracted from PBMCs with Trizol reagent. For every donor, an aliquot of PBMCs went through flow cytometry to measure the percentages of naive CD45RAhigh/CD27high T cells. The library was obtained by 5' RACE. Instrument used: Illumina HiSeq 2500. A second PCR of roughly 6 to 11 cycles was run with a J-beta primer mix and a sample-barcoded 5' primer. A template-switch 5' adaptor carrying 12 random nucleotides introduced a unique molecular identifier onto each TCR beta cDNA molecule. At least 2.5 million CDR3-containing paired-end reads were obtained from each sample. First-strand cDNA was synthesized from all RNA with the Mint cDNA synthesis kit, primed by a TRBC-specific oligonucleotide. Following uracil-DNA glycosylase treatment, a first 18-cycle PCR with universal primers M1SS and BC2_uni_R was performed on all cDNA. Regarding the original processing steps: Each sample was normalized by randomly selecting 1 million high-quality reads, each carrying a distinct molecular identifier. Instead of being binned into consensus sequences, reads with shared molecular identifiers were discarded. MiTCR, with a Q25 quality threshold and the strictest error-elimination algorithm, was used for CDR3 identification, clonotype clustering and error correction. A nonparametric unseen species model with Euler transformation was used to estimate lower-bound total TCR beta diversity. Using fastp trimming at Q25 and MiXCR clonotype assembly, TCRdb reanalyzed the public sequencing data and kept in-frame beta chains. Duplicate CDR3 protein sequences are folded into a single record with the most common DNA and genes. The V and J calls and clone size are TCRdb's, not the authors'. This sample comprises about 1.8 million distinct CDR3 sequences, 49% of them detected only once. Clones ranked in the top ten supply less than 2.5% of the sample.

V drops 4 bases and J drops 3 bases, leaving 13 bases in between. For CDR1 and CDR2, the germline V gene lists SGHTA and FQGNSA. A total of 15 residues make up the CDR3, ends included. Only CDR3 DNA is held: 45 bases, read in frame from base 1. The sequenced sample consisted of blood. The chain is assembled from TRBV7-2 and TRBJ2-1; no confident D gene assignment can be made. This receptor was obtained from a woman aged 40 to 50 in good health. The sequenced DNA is TGTGCCAGCAGCTCTCGACACGGAAACTACAATGAGCAGTTCTCC. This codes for CASSSRHGNYNEQFS.